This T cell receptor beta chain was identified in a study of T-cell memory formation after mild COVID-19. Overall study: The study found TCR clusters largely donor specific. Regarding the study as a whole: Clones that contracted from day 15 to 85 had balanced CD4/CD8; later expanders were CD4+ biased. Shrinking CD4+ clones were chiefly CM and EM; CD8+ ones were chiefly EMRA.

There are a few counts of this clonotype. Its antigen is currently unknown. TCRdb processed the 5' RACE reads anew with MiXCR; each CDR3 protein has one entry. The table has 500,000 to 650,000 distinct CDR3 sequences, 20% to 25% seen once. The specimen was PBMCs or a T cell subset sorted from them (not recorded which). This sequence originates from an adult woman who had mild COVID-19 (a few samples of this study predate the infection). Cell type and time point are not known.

The CDR3 is CSARDNAREKLFF. The DNA for the CDR3 is TGCAGTGCTAGAGATAACGCCAGAGAAAAACTGTTTTTT. The genes are TRBV20-1 and TRBJ1-4, with no clear D. Germline CDR1 reads DFQATT; CDR2 reads SNEGSKA (reference sequence). There are 13 residues in the CDR3. The V and J ends lost 0 bases and 8 bases respectively, with 10 bases between them.